This entry concerns a single TCR beta chain. The specificity of this receptor is unknown. Per-base qualities were not stored, and no clone one base away is much larger. The data belong to a study of T cell responses to AZD1222 COVID-19 vaccine (dated by TCRdb to the early 2020s). Regarding the research as a whole: A total of 240 or so trial participants underwent TCR sequencing, of whom about 210 had received two doses of AZD1222 and roughly 26 had received two doses of the MenACWY control vaccine. Trial participants were enrolled by age into 18-55, 56-69 and 70-plus year subgroups, with 148, 28 and 57 TCR-sequenced participants respectively.

The CDR3 regions of human TCRbeta chains were analyzed by immunosequencing. The published analysis was carried out like this. TCRs in the repertoires were matched against a reference library of SARS-CoV-2-specific TCRs that had been generated with the MIRA antigen-specificity platform. Breadth was defined as the fraction of unique TCRs that were SARS-CoV-2-associated, and depth was defined as the fraction of total T cells that were SARS-CoV-2-associated. Using the MIRA data, each spike-specific TCR was assigned both to the spike region to which the TCR was reactive and to a CD4 or CD8 class. Log10-transformed breadth and depth values were compared by one-way ANOVA with Sidak's multiple comparisons tests. Drawn from immuneACCESS, this table holds only the in-frame rearrangements with V and J called that TCRdb kept. Clones are partly lost; checked studies trace under half to an unresolved V gene and leave the rest unexplained. V and J calls and clone size are copied from that table; D and trimming were computed from the DNA. The sample yields some 150,000 clones; more than 90% were counted once. In total, the top ten clones hold roughly 1.6% of the sample.

What the time point label conveys for this sample: about 28 days (+/-7) after the second vaccine dose. AZD1222 recipients whose second dose came at about 4 weeks and those whose second dose came at about 12 weeks were combined into one group, since spike-specific TCR depth and breadth did not differ between the two schedules. Samples from vaccinated people were obtained from the UK trials COV001 and COV002, which included a single-blind randomized controlled phase 2/3 trial of AZD1222 (ChAdOx1 nCoV-19) in healthy adults. For TCRbeta chain sequencing, PBMC samples were collected from trial participants at day 0 and at day 28 after the second dose. Per the germline V gene, SGHRS is the CDR1 and YFSETQ is the CDR2. The cysteine opens and the phenylalanine closes a CDR3 of 18 amino acids. Only the CDR3 DNA stays, 54 bases, in frame from base 1. The junction carries 20 bases between V and J, which are trimmed by 0 bases and 2 bases respectively.

General findings and caveats noted by the study authors: Most participants were white British and females outnumbered males, and the authors suggested that clonal diversity may have been underestimated. After two AZD1222 doses, spike-specific TCR breadth and depth were significantly higher than at day 0 and than in MenACWY recipients. Conclusions about previously exposed vaccinees were limited because only a handful of AZD1222 recipients were SARS-CoV-2 seropositive at baseline. In the small 56-69-year group, the increase in depth fell short of significance, most likely because of low power. No day 14 peak-response samples were available, so repertoires were characterized only after the peak T cell response. The vaccine-associated CD4 TCRs covered the entire spike protein, and the dominant responses fell in regions 160-218 and 743-854. Epitopes outside the regions mutated in the B.1.351 and B.1.1.7 variants were reportedly recognized by nearly half of the unique spike-specific TCRs.

The specimen comprised peripheral blood, sampled 28 days after the second AZD1222 dose. The sequence is built from TRBV5-1 and TRBJ1-1; a confident D gene designation cannot be given. This sequence originates from an adult who received the AZD1222 COVID-19 vaccine. The DNA is TGCGCCAGCAGCTTGGAGGAACAGCCAAACTTATATAACACTGAAGCTTTCTTT. Its coded protein is CASSLEEQPNLYNTEAFF.